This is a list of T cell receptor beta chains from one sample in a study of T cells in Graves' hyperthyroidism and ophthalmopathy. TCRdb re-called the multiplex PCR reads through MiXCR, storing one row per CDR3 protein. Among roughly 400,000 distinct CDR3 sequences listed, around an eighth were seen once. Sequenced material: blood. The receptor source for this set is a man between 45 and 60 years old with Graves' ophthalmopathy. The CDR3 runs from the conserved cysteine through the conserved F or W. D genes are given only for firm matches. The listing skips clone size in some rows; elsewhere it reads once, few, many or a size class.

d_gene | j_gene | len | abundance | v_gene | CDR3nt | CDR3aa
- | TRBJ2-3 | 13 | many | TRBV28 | TGTGCCAGCGGAGACAGTCTGCCAGATACGCAGTATTTT | CASGDSLPDTQYF
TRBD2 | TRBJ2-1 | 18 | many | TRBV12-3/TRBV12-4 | TGTGCCAGCAGTTCCGCGGGGGGGGGACTAGCTTCCTACAATGAGCAGTTCTTC | CASSSAGGGLASYNEQFF
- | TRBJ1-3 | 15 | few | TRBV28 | TGTGCCAGCAGTGAAGCTCAGCTCTCTGGAAACACCATATATTTT | CASSEAQLSGNTIYF
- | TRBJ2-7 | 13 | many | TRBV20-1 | TGCAGTGCCAACGGGGGACATAGCTACGAGCAGTACTTC | CSANGGHSYEQYF
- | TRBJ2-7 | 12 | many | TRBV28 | TGTGCCAGCAGTTTATCTAGATACGAGCAGTACTTC | CASSLSRYEQYF
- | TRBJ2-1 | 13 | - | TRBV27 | TGTGCCAGCAGTTTATCCCGGACAAAAGAGCAGTTCTTC | CASSLSRTKEQFF
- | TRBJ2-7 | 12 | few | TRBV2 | TGTGCCAGCAGTGAAGCCTCCTACGAGCAGTACTTC | CASSEASYEQYF
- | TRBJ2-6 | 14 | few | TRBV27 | TGTGCCAGCAGTTCCGTGTCTGGGGCCAACGTCCTGACTTTC | CASSSVSGANVLTF
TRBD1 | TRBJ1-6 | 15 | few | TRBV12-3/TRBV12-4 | TGTGCCAGCAGTTTATCTGGGACAGGAGGCTCACCCCTCCACTTT | CASSLSGTGGSPLHF
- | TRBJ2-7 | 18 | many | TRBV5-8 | TGTGCCAGCAGCTTTCTGAGGGAATACCCACTCCCAACCTACGAGCAGTACTTC | CASSFLREYPLPTYEQYF
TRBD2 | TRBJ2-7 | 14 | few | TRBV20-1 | TGCAGTGCTAGCAAGCCAGCGGGATCCTACGGGCAGTACTTC | CSASKPAGSYGQYF
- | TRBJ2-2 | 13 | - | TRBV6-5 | TGTGCCAGCAGTTACCACAGGGCCGGGGAGCTGTTTTTT | CASSYHRAGELFF
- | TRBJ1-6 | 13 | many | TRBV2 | TGTGCCAGCGTGGCTGCTCCCGGGGAGACCCTCCACTTT | CASVAAPGETLHF
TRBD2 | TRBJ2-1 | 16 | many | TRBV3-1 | TGTGCCAGCAGCCAACGCGGACTAGCGGGAGCTAATGAGCAGTTCTTC | CASSQRGLAGANEQFF
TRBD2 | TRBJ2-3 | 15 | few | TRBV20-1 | TGCAGTGCTTCACGACTAGCGGGAGACATAGATACGCAGTATTTT | CSASRLAGDIDTQYF
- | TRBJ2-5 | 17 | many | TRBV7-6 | TGTGCCAGCAGCTTAGTGCCCGGCGGGAATAACCTAGAGACCCAGTACTTC | CASSLVPGGNNLETQYF
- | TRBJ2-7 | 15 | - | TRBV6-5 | TGTGCCAGCAGTTACTCTCTTGGGGGGATCTACGAGCAGTACTTC | CASSYSLGGIYEQYF